The entry that follows covers one T cell receptor beta chain sequence. The CDR3 has 13 amino acids. Per the germline V gene, CDR1 is MNHEY and CDR2 is SVGAGI. Trimming pared 2 bases from V and 4 bases from J, leaving 6 bases between. The record originates from a study of T cell responses to AZD1222 COVID-19 vaccine. Produced via immunoSEQ multiplex PCR; TCRdb's table is partial and in-frame only. Among roughly 150,000 clones listed, 88% were seen once. V gene TRBV6-5 combines with J gene TRBJ1-3; no definite D call. The clonotype comes from an adult in good health. The sample was peripheral blood, taken on day 0 of AZD1222 vaccination. CDR3 protein: CASSYVQGNTIYF. CDR3 DNA sequence: TGTGCCAGCAGTTACGTTCAGGGAAACACCATATATTTT.